This is a list of T cell receptor beta chains from one sample in a study of early T cells in non-severe SARS-CoV-2 infection. TCRdb re-analysed the 5' RACE reads in MiXCR, keeping a single row per CDR3 protein. Seen here are about 56,000 distinct CDR3 sequences, approximately 15% observed once, and the top ten hold approximately 4%. The sequenced sample was whole blood, obtained at baseline. The receptors shown here come from an adult who was a healthcare worker with PCR-confirmed SARS-CoV-2 infection or an uninfected control (not recorded which). CDR3s include the opening cysteine and the closing phenylalanine or tryptophan. The D gene is left open where the match is weak. Clone size is not always given. Where it is, it says once, few, many or a class for expanded clones.

CDR3nt | CDR3aa | d_gene | j_gene | v_gene | abundance
TGTGCCAGCAGTTTCACCCTCACATCTCAAGAGACCCAGTACTTC | CASSFTLTSQETQYF | - | TRBJ2-5 | TRBV28 | -
TGTGCCAGCAGCCCGCCCCCCCGGGGTAAGGATGGCTACACCTTC | CASSPPPRGKDGYTF | - | TRBJ1-2 | TRBV7-9 | few
TGTGCCAGCAGCGTCGGCCTTCGACTAGCGGGGTGGAACGAGCAGTACTTC | CASSVGLRLAGWNEQYF | TRBD2 | TRBJ2-7 | TRBV7-2 | few
TGCAGTGTCGACAGCCGGGAGGGTAACATTCAGTACTTC | CSVDSREGNIQYF | TRBD2 | TRBJ2-4 | TRBV20-1 | -
TGTGCCAGCAGCTTAGCAGGGTATGGCTACACCTTC | CASSLAGYGYTF | - | TRBJ1-2 | TRBV7-2 | -
TGCAGTGCTAGGGGACTAGCGGGGGTAATAGAGACCCAGTACTTC | CSARGLAGVIETQYF | TRBD2 | TRBJ2-5 | TRBV20-1 | -
TGTGCCAGCGGGGAAGAAAAACTGTTTTTT | CASGEEKLFF | - | TRBJ1-4 | TRBV3-1 | -
TGTGCCAGCACACTAGCGGGGGATGCCCCCTACGAGCAGTACTTC | CASTLAGDAPYEQYF | TRBD2 | TRBJ2-7 | TRBV6-1 | few
TGTGCCAGCAGTTCCGGGACTAGCGTAGATACGCAGTATTTT | CASSSGTSVDTQYF | TRBD2 | TRBJ2-3 | TRBV28 | many
TGTGCCAGCAGGGAATCTGGGGCCAACGTCCTGACTTTC | CASRESGANVLTF | - | TRBJ2-6 | TRBV12-3/TRBV12-4 | few
TGTGCCAGCAGCCGGGGACTAGCGGGGACCTACAATGAGCAGTTCTTC | CASSRGLAGTYNEQFF | TRBD2 | TRBJ2-1 | TRBV11-3 | -
TGCGCCAGCAGCCCCCCCATCTACGAGCAGTACTTC | CASSPPIYEQYF | - | TRBJ2-7 | TRBV4-1 | -
TGTGCCAGCAGTGAATCGGTACAGTATTTT | CASSESVQYF | - | TRBJ2-3 | TRBV25-1 | -
TGCGCCAGCAGCTTGGCCGGGTCGGGAACGACTTCCTACGAGCAGTACTTC | CASSLAGSGTTSYEQYF | - | TRBJ2-7 | TRBV5-1 | few
TGTGCCAGCAGCCAAGTTCTATCAGGGGGTGGCACTGAAGCTTTCTTT | CASSQVLSGGGTEAFF | TRBD1 | TRBJ1-1 | TRBV3-1 | few
TGTGCCAGCAGTTTCACAGCGGCCTATGGCTACACCTTC | CASSFTAAYGYTF | - | TRBJ1-2 | TRBV28 | -
TGCGCCAGCAGCTTGGGACAGGCGATCTACGAGCAGTACTTC | CASSLGQAIYEQYF | - | TRBJ2-7 | TRBV5-1 | -
TGTGCCAGCAGTTCGGCGGGACTTATAGGGGCTGATGCTTTCTTT | CASSSAGLIGADAFF | - | TRBJ1-1 | TRBV6-5 | once
TGTGCCAGCAGTGCAGGGGGCGAAAAACTGTTTTTT | CASSAGGEKLFF | TRBD1 | TRBJ1-4 | TRBV2 | few
TGTGCCAGCAGCTTAGGTAGGGGGGGCAGGTCCTACGAGCAGTACTTC | CASSLGRGGRSYEQYF | - | TRBJ2-7 | TRBV11-2 | many
TGTGCCAGCTCACCACAGGGAACAGATACGCAGTATTTT | CASSPQGTDTQYF | - | TRBJ2-3 | TRBV18 | -
TGTGCCAGCAGCTTTTGGACACAGGGCACCGGGGAGCTGTTTTTT | CASSFWTQGTGELFF | - | TRBJ2-2 | TRBV13 | -
TGTGCCAGCAGTTTTGGTAGGGGCGGCAATCAGCCCCAGCATTTT | CASSFGRGGNQPQHF | - | TRBJ1-5 | TRBV28 | many
TGCGCCAGCAGCCTGGACCCAGCTCAAGGCTACACCTTC | CASSLDPAQGYTF | - | TRBJ1-2 | TRBV5-1 | few
TGTGCCAGCAGCTTAGCCCGGGACAGCTTATCCCAAAGGACCCAGTACTTC | CASSLARDSLSQRTQYF | TRBD1 | TRBJ2-5 | TRBV7-9 | -
TGCGCCAGCGGCAACAGGGGACCAGAGACCCAGTACTTC | CASGNRGPETQYF | TRBD1 | TRBJ2-5 | TRBV5-1 | -
TGCAGTGCTAGGGGACAGAACTATGGCTACACCTTC | CSARGQNYGYTF | TRBD1 | TRBJ1-2 | TRBV20-1 | -
TGTGCCAGCAGTCCTCGGCGGGAGACAATCACAGATACGCAGTATTTT | CASSPRRETITDTQYF | TRBD2 | TRBJ2-3 | TRBV5-4 | many
TGTGCCAGCAGCCCCCGGGACAATGAGCAGTTCTTC | CASSPRDNEQFF | - | TRBJ2-1 | TRBV7-2 | many
TGCAGTGCAAGAGCGATAGGTCATTCAGATACGCAGTATTTT | CSARAIGHSDTQYF | - | TRBJ2-3 | TRBV20-1 | few
TGCGCCAGCAGCCAAGAAGTCGCAGCTGCGAACACCGGGGAGCTGTTTTTT | CASSQEVAAANTGELFF | - | TRBJ2-2 | TRBV4-1 | many
TGTGCCAGCTCACCTCTTACACAGGGCGATACTGAAGCTTTCTTT | CASSPLTQGDTEAFF | - | TRBJ1-1 | TRBV18 | -
TGTGCCAGCACGGGGACGAGACCTAACTATGGCTACACCTTC | CASTGTRPNYGYTF | - | TRBJ1-2 | TRBV7-9 | many
TGCGCCAGCAGCCAGGGGACTAGCGGGTTTCAAGAGACCCAGTACTTC | CASSQGTSGFQETQYF | TRBD2 | TRBJ2-5 | TRBV4-1 | few
TGTGCCGGGACGACCACAGGGTATAATTCACCCCTCCACTTT | CAGTTTGYNSPLHF | - | TRBJ1-6 | TRBV30 | -
TGTGCCAGCAGTTTATTTAGCGGGAGAGATGGAGATACGCAGTATTTT | CASSLFSGRDGDTQYF | TRBD2 | TRBJ2-3 | TRBV27 | -
TGTGCCAGCAGTCCTGGCCGGGGATATAATTCACCCCTCCACTTT | CASSPGRGYNSPLHF | - | TRBJ1-6 | TRBV6-6 | -
TGCGCCAGCAGCTTCCTAGCGGGAGGGTCCCAAGAGACCCAGTACTTC | CASSFLAGGSQETQYF | TRBD2 | TRBJ2-5 | TRBV5-1 | -
TGTGCCAGCAGCCCGGGAGTAGCGGGAGGAAATGAGCAGTTCTTC | CASSPGVAGGNEQFF | TRBD2 | TRBJ2-1 | TRBV5-4 | few
TGTGCCAGCGGGACCGGGACAGGGAACACTGAAGCTTTCTTT | CASGTGTGNTEAFF | TRBD1 | TRBJ1-1 | TRBV28 | -
TGTGCCAGCAGCCCAACTCCTGGGGCCAACGTCCTGACTTTC | CASSPTPGANVLTF | - | TRBJ2-6 | TRBV12-3/TRBV12-4 | many
TGTGCCAGCAGCCCCTATGATTCCTACGAGCAGTACTTC | CASSPYDSYEQYF | - | TRBJ2-7 | TRBV7-9 | few
TGCAGCGTTGTACGCTACGGGACTAGCGGGGGGGACAATGAGCAGTTCTTC | CSVVRYGTSGGDNEQFF | TRBD2 | TRBJ2-1 | TRBV29-1 | -
TGTGCCAGCACTCCCAGGGTGGGGACCCAGTACTTC | CASTPRVGTQYF | - | TRBJ2-5 | TRBV12-3/TRBV12-4 | few
TGTGCCATCAGACCCGACAGGGGTAATGAAAAACTGTTTTTT | CAIRPDRGNEKLFF | TRBD1 | TRBJ1-4 | TRBV10-3 | many
TGTGCCAGCAGTTTAGCGGGGGGCCGGTACGAGCAGTACTTC | CASSLAGGRYEQYF | TRBD2 | TRBJ2-7 | TRBV28 | few